The rows below give T cell receptor beta chains drawn from one sample of a study of OX40 agonist ivuxolimab in advanced cancers. Libraries were prepared by immunoSEQ multiplex PCR; TCRdb keeps only in-frame clonotypes and omits some of them. The sample lists about 69,000 clones, 85% to 90% occurring once. Sequencing was performed on CD4+ or CD8+ T cells sorted from blood, taken in a trial of the OX40 agonist ivuxolimab. The receptors originated from an adult with an advanced solid tumor such as melanoma, head and neck, liver or kidney cancer. The CDR3 runs from the conserved cysteine through the conserved F or W. A D gene is named only where the DNA matches it firmly. Size is omitted from some rows. Given values are once, few, many or a class for expanded clones.

>TRBD1|NA|TRBJ1-1|TRBV19
CASRPGTGMTEAFF
TGTGCCAGTAGACCCGGGACAGGGATGACTGAAGCTTTCTTT
>TRBD2|NA|TRBJ2-3|TRBV9
CASSVDQSSGGTTSTDTQYF
TGTGCCAGCAGCGTAGATCAGTCGAGCGGGGGAACTACTAGCACAGATACGCAGTATTTT
>TRBD1|NA|TRBJ2-7|TRBV29-1
CSAATGPDEQYF
TGCAGCGCAGCGACAGGGCCCGACGAGCAGTACTTC
>NA|NA|TRBJ1-3|TRBV5-5
CASSSRGEWGNTIYF
TGTGCCAGCAGCTCCCGCGGGGAGTGGGGCAACACCATATATTTT
>NA|NA|TRBJ1-1|TRBV7-9
CASSARTDEAFF
TGTGCCAGCAGTGCCAGGACGGATGAAGCTTTCTTT
>TRBD1|few|TRBJ2-7|TRBV27
CASSPLPGGRLDEQYF
TGTGCCAGCAGTCCACTCCCAGGGGGACGACTCGACGAGCAGTACTTC
>TRBD2|NA|TRBJ2-3|TRBV19
CASSFGTSGGPITNTQYF
TGTGCCAGTAGTTTCGGGACTAGCGGGGGGCCAATCACAAATACGCAGTATTTT
>NA|NA|TRBJ1-5|TRBV19
CASRDGPLGQPQHF
TGTGCCAGTCGCGACGGGCCGCTTGGGCAGCCCCAGCATTTT
>TRBD1|NA|TRBJ2-1|TRBV18
CASSPRDRATYNEQFF
TGTGCCAGCTCACCGCGGGACAGGGCGACCTACAATGAGCAGTTCTTC
>NA|NA|TRBJ1-1|TRBV7-8
CASSLRLNTEAFF
TGTGCCAGCAGCTTACGTCTGAACACTGAAGCTTTCTTT
>TRBD1|NA|TRBJ1-1|TRBV6-5
CASSYDPNRGNTEAFF
TGTGCCAGCAGTTACGATCCAAACAGGGGAAACACTGAAGCTTTCTTT
>NA|NA|TRBJ1-1|TRBV7-8
CASSLDQLNTEAFF
TGTGCCAGCAGCTTAGATCAGTTGAACACTGAAGCTTTCTTT
>NA|NA|TRBJ2-3|TRBV9
CASSVAGTGTDTQYF
TGTGCCAGCAGCGTAGCTGGTACTGGCACAGATACGCAGTATTTT
>NA|NA|TRBJ1-1|TRBV27
CASSLVGQLNTEAFF
TGTGCCAGCAGTTTAGTCGGACAGTTAAACACTGAAGCTTTCTTT
>NA|NA|TRBJ2-7|TRBV7-2
CASSFAGDYYEQYF
TGTGCCAGCAGCTTCGCAGGTGACTACTACGAGCAGTACTTC
>NA|NA|TRBJ1-1|TRBV7-6
CASSPLGAGTEAFF
TGTGCCAGCAGCCCGCTAGGGGCCGGCACTGAAGCTTTCTTT
>NA|NA|TRBJ2-1|TRBV11-2
CASSLATYNEQFF
TGTGCCAGCAGCTTAGCCACTTACAATGAGCAGTTCTTC
>NA|once|TRBJ2-7|TRBV4-3
CASSQDFSGRGRYEQYF
TGCGCCAGCAGCCAAGATTTTTCGGGGCGGGGGCGGTACGAGCAGTACTTC
>TRBD2|NA|TRBJ2-5|TRBV11-2
CASSLSPGGDKETQYF
TGTGCCAGCAGCCTTAGCCCTGGGGGGGATAAAGAGACCCAGTACTTC
>NA|NA|TRBJ2-1|TRBV4-1
CASSQVIGYNEQFF
TGCGCCAGCAGCCAAGTAATAGGATACAATGAGCAGTTCTTC
>TRBD2|NA|TRBJ2-3|TRBV13
CASSLGGTSGADTQYF
TGTGCCAGCAGCTTAGGTGGGACTAGCGGCGCAGATACGCAGTATTTT
>NA|NA|TRBJ2-1|TRBV21-1
CASSKMGTGANEQFF
TGTGCCAGCAGCAAAATGGGGACAGGGGCCAATGAGCAGTTCTTC
>NA|NA|TRBJ1-5|TRBV27
CASGLGQPQHF
TGTGCCAGCGGTCTAGGACAGCCCCAGCATTTT
>NA|NA|TRBJ2-7|TRBV6-5
CARERTERGYEQYF
TGTGCCAGGGAACGGACAGAGAGGGGTTACGAGCAGTACTTC
>NA|NA|TRBJ2-1|TRBV19
CASSIIRDEQFF
TGTGCCAGTAGTATAATTCGAGATGAGCAGTTCTTC
>NA|NA|TRBJ1-5|TRBV27
CASSALGFGNQPQHF
TGTGCCAGCAGTGCACTAGGGTTCGGCAATCAGCCCCAGCATTTT
>TRBD1|NA|TRBJ1-2|TRBV5-1
CASSSYQDRGNYGYTF
TGCGCCAGCAGCTCTTATCAGGACAGGGGGAACTATGGCTACACCTTC
>TRBD1|NA|TRBJ2-7|TRBV9
CASSPQTGTGAYEQYF
TGTGCCAGCAGCCCCCAGACCGGGACAGGGGCCTACGAGCAGTACTTC
>NA|NA|TRBJ2-1|TRBV27
CASSSTGNLQGQFF
TGTGCCAGCAGCTCGACAGGCAACCTACAAGGGCAGTTCTTC
>NA|NA|TRBJ2-3|TRBV5-1
CASSLKQPTDTQYF
TGCGCCAGCAGCTTGAAACAGCCCACAGATACGCAGTATTTT
>NA|few|TRBJ1-1|TRBV9
CASSVGQVNTEAFF
TGTGCCAGCAGCGTAGGACAGGTAAACACTGAAGCTTTCTTT
>NA|NA|TRBJ1-2|TRBV5-4
CASSLPPNYGYTF
TGTGCCAGCAGCCTACCTCCTAACTATGGCTACACCTTC
>NA|NA|TRBJ2-7|TRBV27
CASSYNRGGRSYEQYF
TGTGCCAGCAGTTATAACCGCGGGGGCCGCTCCTACGAGCAGTACTTC
>TRBD1|NA|TRBJ2-3|TRBV4-1
CASSGGSTDTQYF
TGCGCCAGCTCAGGGGGCAGCACAGATACGCAGTATTTT
>NA|NA|TRBJ1-5|TRBV4-3
CASSPGPLNQPQHF
TGCGCCAGCAGCCCGGGGCCGCTTAATCAGCCCCAGCATTTT
>NA|few|TRBJ1-5|TRBV6-6
CASSYIGNQPQHF
TGTGCCAGCAGTTACATTGGCAATCAGCCCCAGCATTTT
>TRBD1|NA|TRBJ1-1|TRBV27
CASSMDRRNTEAFF
TGTGCCAGCAGTATGGACAGGAGGAACACTGAAGCTTTCTTT
>TRBD2|NA|TRBJ2-7|TRBV29-1
CSVGREGLEQYF
TGCAGCGTTGGGAGGGAGGGCCTCGAGCAGTACTTC
>TRBD1|NA|TRBJ1-1|TRBV14
CASSRTGYTEAFF
TGTGCCAGCAGCCGGACAGGGTACACTGAAGCTTTCTTT
>NA|NA|TRBJ2-1|TRBV11-3
CASSSQDRNDNEQFF
TGTGCCAGCAGCTCCCAAGACCGCAACGACAATGAGCAGTTCTTC
>NA|NA|TRBJ2-2|TRBV27
CASSSDGGPGELFF
TGTGCCAGCAGTTCGGACGGGGGTCCCGGGGAGCTGTTTTTT